This entry describes one TCR beta chain. This entry belongs to a study of blood T cell repertoires in COVID-19. Study overall: Specimens from acute and convalescent COVID-19 originated in the United States, Italy and Spain. From T cells, B-cell-depleted T cells, or PBMCs came the material, which was cDNA or gDNA.

Authors' processing steps: Amplification from reference gene primers served as the basis for estimated nucleated cell counts. Method: immunoSEQ multiplex PCR; TCRdb's copy keeps in-frame clones and lacks some. The DNA was the basis for D and trimming; V, J and clone size are from that table. The table lists some 5,700 clones, roughly 80% of them singletons, with around 8% in the top ten. The sequenced material came from peripheral blood. The sequence was obtained from a human donor with active COVID-19. The donor label of this sample is uncertain.

Here the CDR3 reads CASSQGQGGEKLFF. The CDR3 nucleotides read TGTGCCAGCAGCCAGGGACAGGGAGGTGAAAAACTGTTTTTT. The chain joins TRBV9 to TRBJ1-4; 9 bases fit TRBD1. V shed 4 bases and J 7 bases; nucleotides not matched to a gene: 5. CDR3 size: 14 residues. The V gene's germline CDR1 is SGDLS and CDR2 YYNGEE.